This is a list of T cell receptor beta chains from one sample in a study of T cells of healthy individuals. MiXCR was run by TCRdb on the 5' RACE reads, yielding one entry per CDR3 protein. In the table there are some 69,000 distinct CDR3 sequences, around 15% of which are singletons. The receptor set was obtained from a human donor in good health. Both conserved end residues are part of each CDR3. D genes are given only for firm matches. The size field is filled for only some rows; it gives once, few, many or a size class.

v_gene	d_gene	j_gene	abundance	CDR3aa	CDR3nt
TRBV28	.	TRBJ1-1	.	CASSPNMNTEAFF	TGTGCCAGCAGCCCTAACATGAACACTGAAGCTTTCTTT
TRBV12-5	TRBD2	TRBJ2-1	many	CASGLLLAGGHEQFF	TGTGCTAGTGGTTTGTTACTAGCGGGAGGCCACGAGCAGTTCTTC
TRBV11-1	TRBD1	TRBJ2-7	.	CASSGRDSVYEQYF	TGTGCCAGCAGCGGCCGGGACAGTGTCTACGAGCAGTACTTC
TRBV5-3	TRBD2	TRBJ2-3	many	CAREKRGENTQYF	TGTGCCAGAGAGAAGCGGGGGGAAAATACGCAGTATTTT
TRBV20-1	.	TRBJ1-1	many	CSALGGVGNTEAFF	TGCAGTGCCCTTGGGGGTGTTGGGAACACTGAAGCTTTCTTT
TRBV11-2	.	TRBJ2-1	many	CASSLVGDRGEQFF	TGTGCCAGCAGCTTAGTAGGCGATAGGGGTGAGCAGTTCTTC
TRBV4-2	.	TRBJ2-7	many	CASSQAGTIYEQYF	TGTGCCAGCAGCCAAGCGGGGACAATCTACGAGCAGTACTTC
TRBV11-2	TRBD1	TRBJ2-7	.	CASSLRIGQAYEQYF	TGTGCCAGCAGCCTACGGATCGGACAGGCCTACGAGCAGTACTTC
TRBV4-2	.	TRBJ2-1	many	CASSQERNNEQFF	TGTGCCAGCAGCCAAGAGAGGAACAATGAGCAGTTCTTC
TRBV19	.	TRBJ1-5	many	CSNQPQHF	TGTAGCAATCAGCCCCAGCATTTT
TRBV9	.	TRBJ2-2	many	CASSVWGGELFF	TGTGCCAGCAGCGTCTGGGGCGGGGAGCTGTTTTTT
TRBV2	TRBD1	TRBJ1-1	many	CASSAGTGSNTEAFF	TGTGCCAGCAGTGCCGGGACAGGGTCTAACACTGAAGCTTTCTTT
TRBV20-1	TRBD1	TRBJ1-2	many	CSASPPGQLYGYTF	TGCAGTGCTAGTCCACCGGGACAGCTCTATGGCTACACCTTC
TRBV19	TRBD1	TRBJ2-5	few	CASSPRTGGLGETQYF	TGTGCCAGTAGTCCCCGGACAGGGGGCTTGGGGGAGACCCAGTACTTC